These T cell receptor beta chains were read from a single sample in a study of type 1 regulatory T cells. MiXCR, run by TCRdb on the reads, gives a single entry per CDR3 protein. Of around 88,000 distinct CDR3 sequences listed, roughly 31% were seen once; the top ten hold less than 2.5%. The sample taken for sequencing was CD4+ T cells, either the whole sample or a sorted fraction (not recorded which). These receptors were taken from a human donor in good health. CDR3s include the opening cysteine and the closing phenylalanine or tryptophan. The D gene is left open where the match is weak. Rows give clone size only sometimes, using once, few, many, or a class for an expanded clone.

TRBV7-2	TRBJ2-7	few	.	TGTGCCAGCAGCCTCCCAGGGGAGCAGTACTTC	CASSLPGEQYF
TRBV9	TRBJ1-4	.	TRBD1	TGTGCCAGCAGCAACCGAGGACAGGCGGCTGAAAAACTGTTTTTT	CASSNRGQAAEKLFF
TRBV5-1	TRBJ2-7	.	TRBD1	TGCGCCAGCAGCTACACTCGCAGGGGGTACGAGCAGTACTTC	CASSYTRRGYEQYF
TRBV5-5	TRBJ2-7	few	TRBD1	TGTGCCAGCAGCTTTGGGGGGACAGGGGGTTACGAGCAGTACTTC	CASSFGGTGGYEQYF
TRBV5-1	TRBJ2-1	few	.	TGCGCCAGCAGCTTCTCTAGCGTTTACAATGAGCAGTTCTTC	CASSFSSVYNEQFF
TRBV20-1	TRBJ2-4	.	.	TGCAGTGCTAGGGGACTAGCCAAAAACATTCAGTACTTC	CSARGLAKNIQYF
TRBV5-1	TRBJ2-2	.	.	TGCGCCAGCAGCGGAGAGGTGTCCACCGGGGAGCTGTTTTTT	CASSGEVSTGELFF
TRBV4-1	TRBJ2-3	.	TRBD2	TGCGCCAGCAGCCAAGATAATACCCGGCTAGCGGAGACAGATACGCAGTATTTT	CASSQDNTRLAETDTQYF
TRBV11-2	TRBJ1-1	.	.	TGTGCCAGCAGCTTACACCCGGGGGGGAAAGACACTGAAGCTTTCTTT	CASSLHPGGKDTEAFF
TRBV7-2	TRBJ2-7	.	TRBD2	TGTGCCAGCAGCTCCACGGGACTAGTCGGCTACGAGCAGTACTTC	CASSSTGLVGYEQYF
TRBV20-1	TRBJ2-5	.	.	TGCAGTGCTAAGGGCGTAAAGGGAGAGACCCAGTACTTC	CSAKGVKGETQYF
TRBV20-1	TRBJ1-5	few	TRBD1	TGCAGTGGAACAGGGGGGAATCAGCCCCAGCATTTT	CSGTGGNQPQHF
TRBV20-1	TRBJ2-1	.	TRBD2	TGCAGTGCCCGGACTAGGGGCGATGAGCAGTTCTTC	CSARTRGDEQFF
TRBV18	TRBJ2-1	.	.	TGTGCCAGCTCACCCATACGACAGGGAGGTTCATACAATGAGCAGTTCTTC	CASSPIRQGGSYNEQFF
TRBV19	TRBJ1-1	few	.	TGTGCCAGTGGAACAGCTACTCCAGACACTGAAGCTTTCTTT	CASGTATPDTEAFF
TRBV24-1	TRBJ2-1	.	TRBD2	TGTGTCACCAGTGATCCGGGACTAGCGGGAGGGCCCTCCTACAATGAGCAGTTCTTC	CVTSDPGLAGGPSYNEQFF
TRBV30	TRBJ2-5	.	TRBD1	TGTGCCTGGACCCGGGACAGGGGGGGAGAGACCCAGTACTTC	CAWTRDRGGETQYF
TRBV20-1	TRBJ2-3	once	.	TGCAGTGCTAGTCCCAGGGTAGATACGCAGTATTTT	CSASPRVDTQYF
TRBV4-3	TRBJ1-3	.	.	TGCGCCAGCAGCCAGGTTGGACTCTCCGACTCTGGAAACACCATATATTTT	CASSQVGLSDSGNTIYF
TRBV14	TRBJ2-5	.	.	TGTGCCAGCAGCCAAAAGGGAAAGCTCTCGGAGACCCAGTACTTC	CASSQKGKLSETQYF
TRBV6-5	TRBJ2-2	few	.	TGTGCCAGCAGTGGGCAGGCGGCCGGGGAGCTGTTTTTT	CASSGQAAGELFF
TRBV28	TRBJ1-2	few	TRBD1	TGTGCCAGCAGTTCAAAGTCAGGGGGATGGGGCTATGGCTACACCTTC	CASSSKSGGWGYGYTF
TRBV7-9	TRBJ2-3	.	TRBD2	TGTGCCAGCAGCTCAAAAGCGGGAGCTGGCGGAAATACGCAGTATTTT	CASSSKAGAGGNTQYF
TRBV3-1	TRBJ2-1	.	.	TGTGCCAGCAGCCCCCAAGGGTTTAGCGGCAATGAGCAGTTCTTC	CASSPQGFSGNEQFF
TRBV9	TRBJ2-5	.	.	TGTGCCAGCAGCGTAGCTACTTCGTCAGGCGTCGGAGGGACCCAGTACTTC	CASSVATSSGVGGTQYF
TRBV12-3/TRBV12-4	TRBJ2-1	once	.	TGTGCCAGCAGTTTTGGGGACCCAGGGAATGAGCAGTTCTTC	CASSFGDPGNEQFF
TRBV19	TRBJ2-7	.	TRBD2	TGTGCCAGTAGGGGACTAGCGGGAGCTCGGGAGCAGTACTTC	CASRGLAGAREQYF
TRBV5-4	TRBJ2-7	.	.	TGTGCCAGCAGCTTGGACATTAGGGGGGGCGTCTACGAGCAGTACTTC	CASSLDIRGGVYEQYF
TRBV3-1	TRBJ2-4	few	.	TGTGCCAGCAGCCAAACGTGGGGAAGGGTTTCAGTTCAGTACTTC	CASSQTWGRVSVQYF
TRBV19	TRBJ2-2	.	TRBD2	TGTGCCAGTAGCTTCAGCGGGGGTACCGGGGAGCTGTTTTTT	CASSFSGGTGELFF
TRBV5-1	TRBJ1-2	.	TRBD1	TGCGCCAGCAGCTTGTGGGGGACAGGGAGTGGCTACACCTTC	CASSLWGTGSGYTF
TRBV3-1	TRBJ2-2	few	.	TGTGCCAGCAGCCAAGAATTGACCGGGGAGCTGTTTTTT	CASSQELTGELFF
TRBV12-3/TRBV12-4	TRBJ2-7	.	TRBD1	TGTGCCAGCAGTTTGGTCGCAGGGGGCTACGAGCAGTACTTC	CASSLVAGGYEQYF
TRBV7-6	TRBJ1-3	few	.	TGTGCCAGCAGCCCCTTCGCTGGGGCTGACACCATATATTTT	CASSPFAGADTIYF
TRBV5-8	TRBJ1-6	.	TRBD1	TGTGCCAGCAGCCAGGGACAGAATAATTCACCCCTCCACTTT	CASSQGQNNSPLHF
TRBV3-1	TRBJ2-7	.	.	TGTGCCAGCAGCCGGACCGTTACTACCTACGAGCAGTACTTC	CASSRTVTTYEQYF
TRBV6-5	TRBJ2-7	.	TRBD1	TGTGCCAGCAGATCCGGGACAGGAAATACCTACGAGCAGTACTTC	CASRSGTGNTYEQYF
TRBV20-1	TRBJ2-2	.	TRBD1	TGCAGTGCTCCCCGCGGACAGGGGGCCTACACCGGGGAGCTGTTTTTT	CSAPRGQGAYTGELFF
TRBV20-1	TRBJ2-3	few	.	TGCAGTGCTCTAGGGACTCCATCCACTAGCACAGATACGCAGTATTTT	CSALGTPSTSTDTQYF
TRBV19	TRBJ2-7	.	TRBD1	TGTGCCAGTAGTATGACAGGGGAGAACGAGCAGTACTTC	CASSMTGENEQYF